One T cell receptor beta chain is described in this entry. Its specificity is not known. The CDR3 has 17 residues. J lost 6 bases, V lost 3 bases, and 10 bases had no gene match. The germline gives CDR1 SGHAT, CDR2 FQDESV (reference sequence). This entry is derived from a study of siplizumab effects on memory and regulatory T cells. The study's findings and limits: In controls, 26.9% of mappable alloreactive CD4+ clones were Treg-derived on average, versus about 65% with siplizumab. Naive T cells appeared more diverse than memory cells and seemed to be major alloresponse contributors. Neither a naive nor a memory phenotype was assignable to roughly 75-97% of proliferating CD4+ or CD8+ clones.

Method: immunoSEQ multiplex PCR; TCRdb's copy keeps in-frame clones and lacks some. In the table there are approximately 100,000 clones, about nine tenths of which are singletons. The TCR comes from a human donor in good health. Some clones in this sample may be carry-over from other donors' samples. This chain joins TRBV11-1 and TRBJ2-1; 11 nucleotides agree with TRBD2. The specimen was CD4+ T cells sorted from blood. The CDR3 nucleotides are TGTGCCAGCAGCTTGGTTGGGACTAGCGGTCTCTCCAATGAGCAGTTCTTC. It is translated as CASSLVGTSGLSNEQFF.